Sequencing of this T cell receptor (beta chain) was carried out in a study of blood T cell repertoires in COVID-19. V was pared by 0 bases and J by 1 base, with 9 bases between. Germline loops: CDR1 GTSNPN, CDR2 SVGIG (reference sequence). There are 14 residues in the CDR3. Per the original data handling: Reference gene primer amplification in the assay estimated nucleated cell counts. The method was immunoSEQ multiplex PCR; TCRdb's version includes in-frame clones alone and lacks a portion of them. V and J calls and clone size are as listed in that table; D and trimming were resolved from the DNA. This table has some 390,000 clones, around 86% appearing once.

The source material was peripheral blood. The clonotype was recovered from a human donor in a cohort sampled during active COVID-19. This chain links TRBV30 with TRBJ1-1; possible D gene TRBD1, 5 bases. CDR3 sequence reads: CAWSVTGGNTEAFF. CDR3 nucleotides: TGTGCCTGGAGTGTAACGGGGGGGAACACTGAAGCTTTCTTT.